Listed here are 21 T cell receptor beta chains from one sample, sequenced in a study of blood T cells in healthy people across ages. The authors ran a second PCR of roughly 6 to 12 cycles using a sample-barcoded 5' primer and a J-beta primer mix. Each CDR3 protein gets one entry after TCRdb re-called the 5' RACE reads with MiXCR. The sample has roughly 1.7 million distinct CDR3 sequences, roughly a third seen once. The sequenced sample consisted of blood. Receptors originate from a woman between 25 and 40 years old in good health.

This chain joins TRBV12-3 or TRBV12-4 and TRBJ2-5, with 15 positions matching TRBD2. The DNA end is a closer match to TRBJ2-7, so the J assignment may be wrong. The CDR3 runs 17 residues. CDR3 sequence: CASDPGLAGGRRIEQYF. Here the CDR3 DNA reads TGTGCCAGCGACCCAGGACTAGCGGGAGGGAGGAGGATCGAGCAGTACTTC.

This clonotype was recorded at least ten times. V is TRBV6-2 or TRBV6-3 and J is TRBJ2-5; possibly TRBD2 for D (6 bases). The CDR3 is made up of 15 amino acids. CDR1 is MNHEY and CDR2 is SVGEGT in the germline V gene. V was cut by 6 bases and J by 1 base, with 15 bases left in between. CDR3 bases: TGTGCCAGCAGCCTGGGACTTTTTACCCAAGAGACCCAGTACTTC. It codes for CASSLGLFTQETQYF.

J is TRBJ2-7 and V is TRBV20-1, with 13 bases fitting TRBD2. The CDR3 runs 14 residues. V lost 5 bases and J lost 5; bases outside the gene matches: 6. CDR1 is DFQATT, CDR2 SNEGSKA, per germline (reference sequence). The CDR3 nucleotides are TGCAGTGCTTTTGGGACTAGCGGGGTGCACGAGCAGTACTTC. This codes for CSAFGTSGVHEQYF.

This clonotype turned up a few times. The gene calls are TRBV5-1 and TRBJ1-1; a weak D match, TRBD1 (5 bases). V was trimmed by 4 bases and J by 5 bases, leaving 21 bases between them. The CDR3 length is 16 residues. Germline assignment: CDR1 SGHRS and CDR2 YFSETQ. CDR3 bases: TGCGCCAGCAGCCTGGACTCACATCTAAAGGGGACTGAAGCTTTCTTT. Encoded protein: CASSLDSHLKGTEAFF.

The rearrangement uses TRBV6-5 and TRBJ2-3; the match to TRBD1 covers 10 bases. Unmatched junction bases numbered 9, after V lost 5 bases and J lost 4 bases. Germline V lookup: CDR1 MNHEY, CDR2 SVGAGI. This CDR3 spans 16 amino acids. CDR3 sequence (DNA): TGTGCCAGCAGTAAGGCCGGGACAGGGGACGCAGATACGCAGTATTTT. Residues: CASSKAGTGDADTQYF.

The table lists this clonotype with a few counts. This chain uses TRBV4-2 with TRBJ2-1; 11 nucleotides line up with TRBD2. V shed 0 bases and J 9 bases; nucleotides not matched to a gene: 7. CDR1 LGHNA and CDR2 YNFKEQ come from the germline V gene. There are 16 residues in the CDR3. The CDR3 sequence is CASSQDLLAGAGEQFF. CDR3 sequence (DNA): TGTGCCAGCAGCCAAGATCTACTAGCGGGGGCGGGTGAGCAGTTCTTC.

The CDR3 sequence: CASSLGVTSRDSYEQYF. The DNA of the CDR3 is TGCGCCAGCAGCTTGGGGGTGACATCAAGGGATTCCTACGAGCAGTACTTC. The chain combines TRBV5-1 with TRBJ2-7; D is uncertain. The CDR3 is 17 amino acids. CDR1 and CDR2 (germline): SGHRS, YFSETQ. V shed 0 bases and J shed 1 base, with 17 bases lying between them.

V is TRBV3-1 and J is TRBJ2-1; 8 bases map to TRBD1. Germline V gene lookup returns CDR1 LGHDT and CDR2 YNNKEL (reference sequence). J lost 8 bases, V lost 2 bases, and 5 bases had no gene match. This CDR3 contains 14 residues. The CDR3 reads CASSQTDRAHEQFF. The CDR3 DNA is TGTGCCAGCAGCCAAACGGACAGGGCCCATGAGCAGTTCTTC.

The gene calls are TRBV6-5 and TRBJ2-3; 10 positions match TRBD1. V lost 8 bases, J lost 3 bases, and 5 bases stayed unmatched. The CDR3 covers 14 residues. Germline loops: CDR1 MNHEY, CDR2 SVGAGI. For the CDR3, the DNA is TGTGCCAGCGGGCGACAGGGGGCAACAGATACGCAGTATTTT. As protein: CASGRQGATDTQYF.

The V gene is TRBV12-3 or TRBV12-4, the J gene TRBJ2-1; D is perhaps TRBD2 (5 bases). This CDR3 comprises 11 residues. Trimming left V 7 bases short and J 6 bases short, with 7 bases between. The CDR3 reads CASKAVNEQFF. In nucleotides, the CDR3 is TGTGCCAGCAAAGCGGTCAATGAGCAGTTCTTC.

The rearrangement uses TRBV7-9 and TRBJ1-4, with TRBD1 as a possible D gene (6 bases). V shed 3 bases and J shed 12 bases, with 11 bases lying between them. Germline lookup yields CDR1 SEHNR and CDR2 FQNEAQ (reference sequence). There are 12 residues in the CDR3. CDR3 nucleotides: TGTGCCAGCAGCTTCACAGGGAGGGAACTGTTTTTT. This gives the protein CASSFTGRELFF.

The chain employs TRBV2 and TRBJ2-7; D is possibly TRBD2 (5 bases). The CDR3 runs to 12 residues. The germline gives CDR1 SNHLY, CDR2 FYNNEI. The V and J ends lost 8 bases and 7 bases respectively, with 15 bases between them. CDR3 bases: TGTGCCAGCGGCGGCGGACCGGGGGAGCAGTACTTC. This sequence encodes CASGGGPGEQYF. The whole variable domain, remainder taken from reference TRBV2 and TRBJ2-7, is EPEVTQTPSHQVTQMGQEVILRCVPISNHLYFYWYRQILGQKVEFLVSFYNNEISEKSEIFDDQFSVERPDGSNFTLKIRSTKLEDSAMYFCASGGGPGEQYFGPGTRLTVT.

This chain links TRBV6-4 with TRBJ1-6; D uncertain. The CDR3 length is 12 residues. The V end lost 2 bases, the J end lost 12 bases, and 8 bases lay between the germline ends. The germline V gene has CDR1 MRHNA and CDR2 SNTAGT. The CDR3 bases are TGTGCCAGCAGTGACGGGAGCCAACCCCTCCACTTT. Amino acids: CASSDGSQPLHF.

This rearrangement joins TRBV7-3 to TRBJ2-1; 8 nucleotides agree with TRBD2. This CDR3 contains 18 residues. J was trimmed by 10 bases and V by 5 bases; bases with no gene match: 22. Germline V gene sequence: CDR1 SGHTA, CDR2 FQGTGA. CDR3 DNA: TGTGCCAGCAGCCCCCCGGGGGTCGGGAGGGCCAGATCCCCCGAGCAGTTCTTC. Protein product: CASSPPGVGRARSPEQFF.

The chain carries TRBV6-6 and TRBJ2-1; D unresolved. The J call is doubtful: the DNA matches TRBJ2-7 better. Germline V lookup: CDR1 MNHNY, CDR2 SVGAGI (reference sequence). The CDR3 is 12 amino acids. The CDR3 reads CASLNSNNEQYF. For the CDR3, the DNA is TGTGCCAGCCTTAACAGCAACAATGAGCAGTACTTC.

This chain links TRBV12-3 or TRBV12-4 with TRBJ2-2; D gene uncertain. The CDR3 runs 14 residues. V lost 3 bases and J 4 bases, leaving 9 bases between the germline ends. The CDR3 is CASSFRVGTGELFF. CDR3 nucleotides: TGTGCCAGCAGTTTTAGGGTAGGCACCGGGGAGCTGTTTTTT.

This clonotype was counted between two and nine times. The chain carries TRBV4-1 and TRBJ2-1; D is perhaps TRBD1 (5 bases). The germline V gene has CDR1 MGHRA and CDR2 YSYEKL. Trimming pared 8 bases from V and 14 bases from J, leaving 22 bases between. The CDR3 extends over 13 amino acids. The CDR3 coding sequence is TGCGCCAGCTCACCGGACCCAGGGCAAGAGAAGTTCTTC. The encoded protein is CASSPDPGQEKFF.

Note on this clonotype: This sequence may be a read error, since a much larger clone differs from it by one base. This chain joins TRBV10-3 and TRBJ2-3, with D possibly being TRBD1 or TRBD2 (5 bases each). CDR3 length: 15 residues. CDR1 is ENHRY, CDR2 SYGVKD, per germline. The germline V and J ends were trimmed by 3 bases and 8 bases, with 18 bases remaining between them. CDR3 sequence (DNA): TGTGCCATCAGTGAAGCGCAACCGGGAAGGGGTACGCAGTATTTT. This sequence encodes CAISEAQPGRGTQYF.

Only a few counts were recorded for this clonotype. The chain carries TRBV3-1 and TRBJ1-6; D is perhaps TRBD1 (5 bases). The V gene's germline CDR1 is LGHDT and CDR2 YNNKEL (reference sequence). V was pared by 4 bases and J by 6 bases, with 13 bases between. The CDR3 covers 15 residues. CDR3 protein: CASSPSLGGNSPLHF. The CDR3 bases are TGTGCCAGCAGCCCGTCGCTGGGGGGTAATTCACCCCTCCACTTT.

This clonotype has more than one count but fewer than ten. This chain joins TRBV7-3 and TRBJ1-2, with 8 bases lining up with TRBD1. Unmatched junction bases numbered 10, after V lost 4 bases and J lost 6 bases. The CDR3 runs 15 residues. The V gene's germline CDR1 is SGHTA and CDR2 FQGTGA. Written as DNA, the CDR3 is TGTGCCAGCAGCTCAGGCGCAGGGGGCTTTAATGGCTACACCTTC. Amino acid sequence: CASSSGAGGFNGYTF.

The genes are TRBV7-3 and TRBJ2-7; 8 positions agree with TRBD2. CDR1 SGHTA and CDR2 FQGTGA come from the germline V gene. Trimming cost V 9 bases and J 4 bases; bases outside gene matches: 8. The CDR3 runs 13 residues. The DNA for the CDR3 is TGTGCCAGACTGGACGGGAGGGAGTACGAGCAGTACTTC. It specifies CARLDGREYEQYF.